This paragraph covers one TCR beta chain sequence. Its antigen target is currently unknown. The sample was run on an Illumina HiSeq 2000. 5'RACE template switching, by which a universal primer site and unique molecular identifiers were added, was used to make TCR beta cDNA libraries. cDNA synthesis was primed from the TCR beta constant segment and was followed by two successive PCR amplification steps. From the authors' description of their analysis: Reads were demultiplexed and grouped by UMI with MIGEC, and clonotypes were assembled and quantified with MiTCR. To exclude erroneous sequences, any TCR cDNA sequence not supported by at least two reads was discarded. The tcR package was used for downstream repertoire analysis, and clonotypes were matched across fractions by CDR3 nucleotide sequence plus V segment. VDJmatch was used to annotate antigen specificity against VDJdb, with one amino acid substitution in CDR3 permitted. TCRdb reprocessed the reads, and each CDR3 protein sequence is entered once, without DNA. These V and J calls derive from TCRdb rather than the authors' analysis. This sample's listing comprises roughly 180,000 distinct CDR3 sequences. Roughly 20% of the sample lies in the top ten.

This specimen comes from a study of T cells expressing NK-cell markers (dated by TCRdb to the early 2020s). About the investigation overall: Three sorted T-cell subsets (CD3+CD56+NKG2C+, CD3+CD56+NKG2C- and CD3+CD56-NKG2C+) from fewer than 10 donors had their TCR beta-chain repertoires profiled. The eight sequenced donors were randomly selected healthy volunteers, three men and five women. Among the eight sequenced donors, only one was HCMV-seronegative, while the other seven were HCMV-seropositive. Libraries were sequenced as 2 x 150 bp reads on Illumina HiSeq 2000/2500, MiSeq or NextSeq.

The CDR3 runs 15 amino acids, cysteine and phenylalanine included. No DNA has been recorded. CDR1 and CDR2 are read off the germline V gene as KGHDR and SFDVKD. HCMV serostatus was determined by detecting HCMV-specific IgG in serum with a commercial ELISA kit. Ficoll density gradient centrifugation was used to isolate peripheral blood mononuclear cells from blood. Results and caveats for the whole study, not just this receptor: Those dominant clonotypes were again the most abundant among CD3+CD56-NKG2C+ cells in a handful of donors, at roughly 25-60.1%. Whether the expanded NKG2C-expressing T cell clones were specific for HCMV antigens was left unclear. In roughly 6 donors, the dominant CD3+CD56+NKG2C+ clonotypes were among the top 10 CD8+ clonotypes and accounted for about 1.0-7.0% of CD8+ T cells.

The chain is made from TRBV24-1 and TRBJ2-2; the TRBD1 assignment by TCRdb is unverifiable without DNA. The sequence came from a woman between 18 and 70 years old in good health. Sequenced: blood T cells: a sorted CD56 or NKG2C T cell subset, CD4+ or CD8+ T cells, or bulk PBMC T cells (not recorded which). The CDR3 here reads CATSDWTRGSGELFF.